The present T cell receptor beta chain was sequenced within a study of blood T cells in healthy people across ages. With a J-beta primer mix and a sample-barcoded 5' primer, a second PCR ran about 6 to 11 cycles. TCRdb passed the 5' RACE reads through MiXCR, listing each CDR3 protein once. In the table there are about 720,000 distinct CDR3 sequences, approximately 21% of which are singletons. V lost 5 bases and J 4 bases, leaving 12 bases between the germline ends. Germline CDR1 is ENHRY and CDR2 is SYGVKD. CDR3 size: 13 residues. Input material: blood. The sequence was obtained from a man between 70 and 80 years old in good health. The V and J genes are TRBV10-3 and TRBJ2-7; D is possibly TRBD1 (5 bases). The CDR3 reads CAISQADSYEQYF. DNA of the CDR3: TGTGCCATCAGTCAGGCAGACAGTTACGAGCAGTACTTC.